Listed below are T cell receptor beta chains from one sample, sequenced in a study of shared clonotypes between healthy human individuals. Produced via immunoSEQ multiplex PCR; TCRdb's table is partial and in-frame only. The sample lists about 820,000 clones, more than 85% occurring once. The material sequenced was naive CD8+ T cells sorted from blood. Every receptor here comes from a man aged 25-45 years in good health. Each CDR3 is given with its conserved first and last residue. D genes are given only for firm matches. Some rows mark clone size as missing; the rest say once, few, many or name a class of expanded clone.

j_gene | v_gene | d_gene | abundance | CDR3aa | CDR3nt
TRBJ2-7 | TRBV5-6 | . | . | CASSLAHRSGTYYEQYF | TGTGCCAGCAGCTTGGCCCACCGGAGCGGCACATACTACGAGCAGTACTTC
TRBJ2-5 | TRBV29-1 | . | . | CSVENGNGETQYF | TGCAGCGTTGAAAACGGGAATGGGGAGACCCAGTACTTC
TRBJ2-2 | TRBV11-2 | . | . | CASSPLGRIGELFF | TGTGCCAGCAGCCCGTTAGGTCGGATCGGGGAGCTGTTTTTT
TRBJ2-1 | TRBV2 | TRBD2 | . | CASRRGLAGVNEQFF | TGTGCCAGCAGACGCGGACTAGCGGGAGTGAATGAGCAGTTCTTC
TRBJ2-1 | TRBV5-5 | TRBD1 | . | CASSPGQGALHNEQFF | TGTGCCAGCAGCCCAGGACAGGGGGCCCTCCACAATGAGCAGTTCTTC
TRBJ2-3 | TRBV27 | TRBD2 | . | CASSRASGSTDTQYF | TGTGCCAGCAGTAGGGCTAGCGGGAGTACAGATACGCAGTATTTT
TRBJ2-7 | TRBV7-9 | TRBD1 | . | CASSPDRGAGNEQYF | TGTGCCAGCAGCCCGGACAGGGGAGCGGGGAACGAGCAGTACTTC
TRBJ2-4 | TRBV27 | . | . | CASSPLDSLAKNIQYF | TGTGCCAGCAGTCCCCTGGACAGTCTAGCCAAAAACATTCAGTACTTC
TRBJ2-7 | TRBV14 | . | . | CANSALGGNYEQYF | TGTGCCAACAGCGCCCTGGGTGGGAACTACGAGCAGTACTTC
TRBJ2-5 | TRBV7-9 | . | . | CASTQLHGDGDSPGETQYF | TGTGCCAGCACCCAGCTCCATGGGGACGGGGACTCTCCCGGAGAGACCCAGTACTTC
TRBJ1-2 | TRBV29-1 | TRBD1 | . | CSVALGDRGFNYGYTF | TGCAGCGTCGCCCTGGGGGACAGGGGGTTTAACTATGGCTACACCTTC
TRBJ2-2 | TRBV5-1 | TRBD1 | . | CASSLGTVNTGELFF | TGCGCCAGCAGCTTAGGGACAGTTAACACCGGGGAGCTGTTTTTT
TRBJ2-7 | TRBV28 | . | . | CASTYTGTASYEQYF | TGTGCCAGCACATATACCGGGACTGCCTCCTACGAGCAGTACTTC
TRBJ2-7 | TRBV6-5 | . | . | CASRVVSGYEQYF | TGTGCCAGCAGGGTGGTTAGCGGATACGAGCAGTACTTC
TRBJ1-1 | TRBV4-1 | . | . | CASSQGLVGVRDTEAFF | TGCGCCAGCAGCCAGGGGCTGGTAGGGGTAAGGGACACTGAAGCTTTCTTT
TRBJ2-3 | TRBV7-6 | . | . | CASSSQGPTDTQYF | TGTGCCAGCAGCTCCCAAGGGCCCACAGATACGCAGTATTTT
TRBJ2-1 | TRBV7-8 | . | . | CASSSGGWIAYNEQFF | TGTGCCAGCAGCTCCGGGGGCTGGATTGCCTACAATGAGCAGTTCTTC
TRBJ1-5 | TRBV28 | TRBD1 | . | CASIPGTGFLPQHF | TGTGCCAGCATCCCCGGGACAGGCTTTTTGCCCCAGCATTTT
TRBJ2-1 | TRBV4-3 | . | . | CASSQDSVAEAGYNEQFF | TGCGCCAGCAGCCAAGATTCGGTAGCGGAGGCGGGCTACAATGAGCAGTTCTTC
TRBJ2-7 | TRBV28 | . | . | CASSLLANYEQYF | TGTGCCAGCAGTTTGTTAGCAAACTACGAGCAGTACTTC
TRBJ2-1 | TRBV6-1 | . | . | CASSDRNNEQFF | TGTGCCAGCAGTGATCGGAACAATGAGCAGTTCTTC
TRBJ2-7 | TRBV9 | . | . | CASSVDVGVAYEQYF | TGTGCCAGCAGCGTAGATGTAGGGGTAGCCTACGAGCAGTACTTC
TRBJ1-1 | TRBV28 | . | . | CVIRDTEAFF | TGCGTCATCCGGGACACTGAAGCTTTCTTT
TRBJ1-2 | TRBV12-5 | . | . | CASGWYGYTF | TGTGCTAGTGGTTGGTATGGCTACACCTTC
TRBJ1-1 | TRBV4-1 | . | . | CASSESNEAFF | TGCGCCAGCAGCGAATCAAATGAAGCTTTCTTT
TRBJ1-2 | TRBV7-9 | TRBD1 | . | CASSDHRGQDGYTF | TGTGCCAGCAGCGACCACAGGGGGCAGGATGGCTACACCTTC
TRBJ2-3 | TRBV28 | . | . | CASRKSTDTQYF | TGTGCCAGCAGGAAGAGCACAGATACGCAGTATTTT
TRBJ2-1 | TRBV11-2 | TRBD2 | . | CASSPSGTTHEQFF | TGTGCCAGCAGCCCGTCCGGGACTACCCATGAGCAGTTCTTC
TRBJ2-1 | TRBV7-9 | TRBD2 | . | CASSPPTSGRGYEQFF | TGTGCCAGCAGCCCCCCAACTAGCGGGAGAGGTTATGAGCAGTTCTTC
TRBJ2-1 | TRBV7-9 | TRBD2 | . | CASSLLAGGPHEQFF | TGTGCCAGCAGCTTACTAGCGGGAGGGCCGCATGAGCAGTTCTTC
TRBJ2-7 | TRBV27 | . | . | CASSAGNLEQYF | TGTGCCAGCAGTGCGGGGAATCTCGAGCAGTACTTC
TRBJ1-2 | TRBV28 | . | . | CASSLSNLVWTNTYYGYTF | TGTGCCAGCAGTTTAAGTAATCTCGTTTGGACAAACACCTACTATGGCTACACCTTC
TRBJ2-5 | TRBV11-3 | . | . | CASSTRGSETQYF | TGTGCCAGCAGCACCAGGGGTTCAGAGACCCAGTACTTC
TRBJ2-7 | TRBV27 | . | . | CASSPSALYEQYF | TGTGCCAGCAGTCCCTCTGCCTTGTACGAGCAGTACTTC
TRBJ1-1 | TRBV28 | . | . | CASSLGGRTEAFF | TGTGCCAGCAGTTTGGGAGGGCGGACTGAAGCTTTCTTT
TRBJ2-5 | TRBV29-1 | TRBD2 | few | CSVDDRGLAGEETQYF | TGCAGCGTCGATGACCGAGGACTAGCGGGAGAAGAGACCCAGTACTTC
TRBJ2-5 | TRBV5-1 | . | . | CASSLGRVRFWEETQYF | TGCGCCAGCAGCTTGGGTCGTGTCAGGTTTTGGGAAGAGACCCAGTACTTC
TRBJ2-5 | TRBV7-7 | TRBD2 | . | CASSLELAEETQYF | TGTGCCAGCAGCTTAGAACTAGCGGAAGAGACCCAGTACTTC
TRBJ2-5 | TRBV27 | TRBD2 | . | CASSLRREDKRTQYF | TGTGCCAGCAGTTTAAGGCGGGAGGACAAGAGAACCCAGTACTTC
TRBJ1-5 | TRBV5-1 | . | . | CASSLHPHSNQPQHF | TGCGCCAGCAGCTTGCACCCCCATAGCAATCAGCCCCAGCATTTT
TRBJ2-3 | TRBV7-8 | TRBD2 | . | CASSPVLAGGTDTQYF | TGTGCCAGCAGCCCTGTGCTAGCGGGAGGGACAGATACGCAGTATTTT
TRBJ1-5 | TRBV7-9 | . | few | CASSRLNQPQHF | TGTGCCAGCAGCCGCCTTAATCAGCCCCAGCATTTT
TRBJ1-5 | TRBV27 | . | . | CASSATRRSQPQHF | TGTGCCAGCAGTGCGACTAGACGCAGTCAGCCCCAGCATTTT
TRBJ1-1 | TRBV19 | . | few | CASDNGPNANTEAFF | TGTGCCAGTGACAATGGACCAAACGCGAACACTGAAGCTTTCTTT
TRBJ1-1 | TRBV29-1 | . | . | CSVLWSTEAFF | TGCAGCGTTTTATGGTCCACTGAAGCTTTCTTT
TRBJ2-7 | TRBV4-1 | . | . | CASSQGEATYEQYF | TGCGCCAGCAGCCAAGGAGAAGCTACCTACGAGCAGTACTTC
TRBJ2-1 | TRBV9 | TRBD1 | . | CASSSRTGWDEQFF | TGTGCCAGCAGCAGCCGGACAGGGTGGGATGAGCAGTTCTTC